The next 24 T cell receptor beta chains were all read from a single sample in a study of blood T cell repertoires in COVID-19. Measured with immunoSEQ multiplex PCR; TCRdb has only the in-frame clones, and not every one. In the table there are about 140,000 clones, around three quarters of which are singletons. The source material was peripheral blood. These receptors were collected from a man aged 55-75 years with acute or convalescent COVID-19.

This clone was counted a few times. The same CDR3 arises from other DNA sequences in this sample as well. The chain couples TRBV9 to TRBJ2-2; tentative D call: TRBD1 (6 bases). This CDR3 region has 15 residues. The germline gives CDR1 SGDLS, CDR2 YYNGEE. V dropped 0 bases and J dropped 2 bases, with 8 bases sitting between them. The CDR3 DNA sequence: TGTGCCAGCAGCGTAGGGACAGTTAACACCGGGGAGCTGTTTTTT. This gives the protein CASSVGTVNTGELFF.

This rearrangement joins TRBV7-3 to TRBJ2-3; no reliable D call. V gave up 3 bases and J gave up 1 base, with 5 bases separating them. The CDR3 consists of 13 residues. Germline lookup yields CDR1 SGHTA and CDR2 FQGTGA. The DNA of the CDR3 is TGTGCCAGCAGCTTCGGTGGCACAGATACGCAGTATTTT. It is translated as CASSFGGTDTQYF.

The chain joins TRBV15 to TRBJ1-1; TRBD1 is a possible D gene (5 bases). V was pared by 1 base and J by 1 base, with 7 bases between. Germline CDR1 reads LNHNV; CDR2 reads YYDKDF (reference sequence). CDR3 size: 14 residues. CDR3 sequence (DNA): TGTGCCACCAGCAGAGTCCAGGGGAACACTGAAGCTTTCTTT. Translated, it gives CATSRVQGNTEAFF.

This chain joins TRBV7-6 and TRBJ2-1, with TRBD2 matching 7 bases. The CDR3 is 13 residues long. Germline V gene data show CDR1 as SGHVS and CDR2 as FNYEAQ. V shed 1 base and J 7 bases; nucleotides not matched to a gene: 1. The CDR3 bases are TGTGCCAGCAGCTTAGGGGAGGGAAATGAGCAGTTCTTC. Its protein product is CASSLGEGNEQFF. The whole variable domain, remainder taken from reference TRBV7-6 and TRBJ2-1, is GAGVSQSPRYKVTKRGQDVALRCDPISGHVSLYWYRQALGQGPEFLTYFNYEAQQDKSGLPNDRFSAERPEGSISTLTIQRTEQRDSAMYRCASSLGEGNEQFFGPGTRLTVL.

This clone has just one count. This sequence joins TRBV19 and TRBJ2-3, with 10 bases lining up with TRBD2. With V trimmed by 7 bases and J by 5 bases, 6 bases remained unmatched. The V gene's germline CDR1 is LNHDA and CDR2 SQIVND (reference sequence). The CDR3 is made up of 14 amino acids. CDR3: CASKREGRGDTQYF. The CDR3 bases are TGTGCCAGTAAGCGGGAGGGCCGGGGAGATACGCAGTATTTT.

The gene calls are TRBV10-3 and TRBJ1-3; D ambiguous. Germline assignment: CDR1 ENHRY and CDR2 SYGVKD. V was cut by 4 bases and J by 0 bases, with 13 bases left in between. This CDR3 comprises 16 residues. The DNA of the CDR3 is TGTGCCATCAGTGCTCTATTAGATTCCTCTGGAAACACCATATATTTT. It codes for CAISALLDSSGNTIYF.

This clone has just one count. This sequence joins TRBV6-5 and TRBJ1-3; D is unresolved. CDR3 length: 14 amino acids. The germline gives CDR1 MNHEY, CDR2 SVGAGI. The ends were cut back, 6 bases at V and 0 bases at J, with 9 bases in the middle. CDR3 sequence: CASSLGLSGNTIYF. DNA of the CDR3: TGTGCCAGCAGCCTAGGACTCTCTGGAAACACCATATATTTT.

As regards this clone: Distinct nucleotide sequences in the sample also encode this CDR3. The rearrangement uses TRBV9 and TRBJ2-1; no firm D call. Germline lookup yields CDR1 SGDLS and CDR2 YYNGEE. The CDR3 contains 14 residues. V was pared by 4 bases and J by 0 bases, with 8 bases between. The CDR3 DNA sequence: TGTGCCAGCAGCCCCGGCGGCTCCTACAATGAGCAGTTCTTC. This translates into CASSPGGSYNEQFF.

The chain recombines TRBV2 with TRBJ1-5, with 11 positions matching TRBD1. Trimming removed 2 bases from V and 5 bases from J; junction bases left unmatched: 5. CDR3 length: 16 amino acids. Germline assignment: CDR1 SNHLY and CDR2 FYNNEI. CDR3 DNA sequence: TGTGCCAGCAGTGAATGGGGGGACAGGGGGTATCAGCCCCAGCATTTT. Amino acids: CASSEWGDRGYQPQHF. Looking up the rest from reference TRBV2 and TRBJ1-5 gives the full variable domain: EPEVTQTPSHQVTQMGQEVILRCVPISNHLYFYWYRQILGQKVEFLVSFYNNEISEKSEIFDDQFSVERPDGSNFTLKIRSTKLEDSAMYFCASSEWGDRGYQPQHFGDGTRLSIL.

CDR3 coding DNA: TGTGCCAGCAGTTTAAGGGGACAGGGGGGGAAAAACATTCAGTACTTC. This translates into CASSLRGQGGKNIQYF. The rearrangement links TRBV27 to TRBJ2-4, with 11 bases identical to TRBD1. Germline CDR1 is MNHEY and CDR2 is SMNVEV (reference sequence). V lost 2 bases, J lost 4 bases, and 4 bases stayed unmatched. There are 16 residues in the CDR3.

The CDR3 region has the DNA TGTGCCAGCTCGACGGGCGCGGGGAAGTTGAATGGCTACACCTTC. Translating it yields CASSTGAGKLNGYTF. V is TRBV6-5 and J is TRBJ1-2; no reliable D call. V lost 8 bases and J 6 bases, leaving 22 bases between the germline ends. The CDR3 loop spans 15 amino acids. Germline V gives CDR1 MNHEY, CDR2 SVGAGI.

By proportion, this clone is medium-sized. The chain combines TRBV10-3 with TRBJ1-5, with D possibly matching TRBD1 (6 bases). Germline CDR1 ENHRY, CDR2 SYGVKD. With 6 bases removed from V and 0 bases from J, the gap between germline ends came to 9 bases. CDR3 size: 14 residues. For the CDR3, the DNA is TGTGCCATCAGCCCAGGGGCTAGCAATCAGCCCCAGCATTTT. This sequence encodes CAISPGASNQPQHF.

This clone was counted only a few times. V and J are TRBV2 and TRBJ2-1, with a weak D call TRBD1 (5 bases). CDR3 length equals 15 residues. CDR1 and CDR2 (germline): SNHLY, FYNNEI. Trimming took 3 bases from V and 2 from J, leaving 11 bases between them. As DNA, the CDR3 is TGTGCCAGCAGTGATGGGGCCCAAACCTACAATGAGCAGTTCTTC. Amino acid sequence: CASSDGAQTYNEQFF.

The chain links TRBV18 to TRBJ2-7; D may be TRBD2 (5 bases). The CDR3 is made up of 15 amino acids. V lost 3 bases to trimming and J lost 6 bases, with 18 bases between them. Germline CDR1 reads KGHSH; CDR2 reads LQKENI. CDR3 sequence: CASSPGGDTIVEQYF. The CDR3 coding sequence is TGTGCCAGCTCACCCGGAGGTGATACTATCGTCGAGCAGTACTTC. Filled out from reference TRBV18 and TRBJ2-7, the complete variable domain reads NAGVMQNPRHLVRRRGQEARLRCSPMKGHSHVYWYRQLPEEGLKFMVYLQKENIIDESGMPKERFSAEFPKEGPSILRIQQVVRGDSAAYFCASSPGGDTIVEQYFGPGTRLTVT.

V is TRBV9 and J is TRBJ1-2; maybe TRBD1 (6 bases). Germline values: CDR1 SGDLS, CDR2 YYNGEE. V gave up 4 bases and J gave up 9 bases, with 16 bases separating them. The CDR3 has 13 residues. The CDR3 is CASSLEGGRSYTF. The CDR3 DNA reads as TGTGCCAGCAGCCTAGAGGGGGGGCGCAGCTACACCTTC. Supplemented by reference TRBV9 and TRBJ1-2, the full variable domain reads DSGVTQTPKHLITATGQRVTLRCSPRSGDLSVYWYQQSLDQGLQFLIQYYNGEERAKGNILERFSAQQFPDLHSELNLSSLELGDSALYFCASSLEGGRSYTFGSGTRLTVV.

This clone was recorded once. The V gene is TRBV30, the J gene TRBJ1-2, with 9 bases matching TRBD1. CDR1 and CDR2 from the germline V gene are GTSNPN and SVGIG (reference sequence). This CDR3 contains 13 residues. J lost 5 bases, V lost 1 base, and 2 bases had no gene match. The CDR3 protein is CAWSADRGYGYTF. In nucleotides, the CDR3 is TGTGCCTGGAGTGCGGACAGGGGTTATGGCTACACCTTC.

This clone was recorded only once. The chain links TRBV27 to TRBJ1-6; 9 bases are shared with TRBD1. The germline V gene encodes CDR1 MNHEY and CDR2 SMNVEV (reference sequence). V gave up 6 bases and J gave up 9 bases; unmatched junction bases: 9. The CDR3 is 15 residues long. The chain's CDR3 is CASSWATGGGSPLHF. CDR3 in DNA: TGTGCCAGCAGCTGGGCAACAGGGGGCGGTTCACCCCTCCACTTT.

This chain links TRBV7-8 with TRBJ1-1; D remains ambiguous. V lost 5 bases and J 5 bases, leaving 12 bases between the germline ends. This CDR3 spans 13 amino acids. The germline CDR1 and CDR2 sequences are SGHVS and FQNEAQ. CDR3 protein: CASSPLRGTEAFF. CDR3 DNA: TGTGCCAGCAGCCCGCTCCGGGGAACTGAAGCTTTCTTT.

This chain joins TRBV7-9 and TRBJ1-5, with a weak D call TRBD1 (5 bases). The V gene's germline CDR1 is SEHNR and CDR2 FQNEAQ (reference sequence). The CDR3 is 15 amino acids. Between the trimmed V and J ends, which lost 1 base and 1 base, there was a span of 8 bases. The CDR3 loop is CASSLEGLSNQPQHF. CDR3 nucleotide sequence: TGTGCCAGCAGCTTAGAGGGACTCAGCAATCAGCCCCAGCATTTT. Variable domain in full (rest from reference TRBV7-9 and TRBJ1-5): DTGVSQNPRHKITKRGQNVTFRCDPISEHNRLYWYRQTLGQGPEFLTYFQNEAQLEKSRLLSDRFSAERPKGSFSTLEIQRTEQGDSAMYLCASSLEGLSNQPQHFGDGTRLSIL.

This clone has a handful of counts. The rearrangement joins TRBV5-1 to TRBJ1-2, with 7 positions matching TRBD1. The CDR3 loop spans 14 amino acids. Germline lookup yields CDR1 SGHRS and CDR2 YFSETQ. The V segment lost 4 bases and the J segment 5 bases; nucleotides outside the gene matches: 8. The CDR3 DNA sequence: TGCGCCAGCAGCCCGGGGACAGCGGGTTATGGCTACACCTTC. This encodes CASSPGTAGYGYTF.

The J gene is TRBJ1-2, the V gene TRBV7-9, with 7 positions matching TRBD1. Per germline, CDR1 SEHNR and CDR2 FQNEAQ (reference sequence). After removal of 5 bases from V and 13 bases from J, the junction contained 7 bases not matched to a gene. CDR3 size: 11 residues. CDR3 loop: CASSLGTACTF. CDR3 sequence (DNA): TGTGCCAGCAGCCTTGGGACAGCCTGCACCTTC. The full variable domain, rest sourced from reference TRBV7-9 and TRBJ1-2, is DTGVSQNPRHKITKRGQNVTFRCDPISEHNRLYWYRQTLGQGPEFLTYFQNEAQLEKSRLLSDRFSAERPKGSFSTLEIQRTEQGDSAMYLCASSLGTACTFGSGTRLTVV.

The CDR3 DNA reads TGTGCCCGAACCCTTACAGGGGGCGTTGAGCAGTACTTC. This encodes CARTLTGGVEQYF. The V call is TRBV21-1, the J call TRBJ2-7; no DNA check was done on the table's D call, TRBD1. TRBV21-1 is assigned pseudogene status. CDR3 length: 13 residues.

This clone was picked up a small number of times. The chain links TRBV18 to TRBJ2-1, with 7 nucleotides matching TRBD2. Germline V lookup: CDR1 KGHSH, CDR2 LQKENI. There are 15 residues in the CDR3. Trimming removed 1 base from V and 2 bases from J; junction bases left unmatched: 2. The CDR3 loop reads CASSPLGGTYNEQFF. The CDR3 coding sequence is TGTGCCAGCTCACCACTCGGGGGGACCTACAATGAGCAGTTCTTC.

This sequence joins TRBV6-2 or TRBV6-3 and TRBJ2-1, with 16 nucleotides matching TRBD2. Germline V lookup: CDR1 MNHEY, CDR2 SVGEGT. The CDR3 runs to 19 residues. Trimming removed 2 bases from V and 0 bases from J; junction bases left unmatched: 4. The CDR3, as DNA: TGTGCCAGCAGTTACGAAGGGACTAGCGGGAGGGCCTCCTACAATGAGCAGTTCTTC. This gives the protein CASSYEGTSGRASYNEQFF.